This is a list of T cell receptor beta chains from one sample in a study of cytomegalovirus exposure and HLA in healthy donors. Data came from immunoSEQ multiplex PCR; TCRdb stores just in-frame clones and leaves some out. The data show over 150,000 clones, just under 80% seen once. Sequenced: PBMCs. The receptors shown here come from a woman between 50 and 59 years old in good health and CMV-seropositive. Each CDR3 is given without its conserved first and last residue.

len,v_gene,j_gene,CDR3aa
11,TRBV6-6,TRBJ1-1,ASSLTRGAEAF
12,TRBV9,TRBJ1-5,ASSVAGVNQPQH
12,TRBV5-4,TRBJ2-5,ASSFRQGRETQY
11,TRBV5-1,TRBJ2-7,ASSPWTGGEQY
13,TRBV7-2,TRBJ2-7,ASSLAGRQGNGQY
10,TRBV19,TRBJ2-7,ASSKSGFEQY
12,TRBV7-9,TRBJ2-7,AGVVGGYSYEQY
13,TRBV7-6,TRBJ1-2,ASSLPRTGEYGYT
12,TRBV9,TRBJ2-7,ASSADYVAGEQY
15,TRBV5-6,TRBJ1-1,ASSFARQSRGDTEAF
11,TRBV7-2,TRBJ2-7,ASSLDGTYEQY
12,TRBV6-1,TRBJ1-1,ASGARARHTEAF
12,TRBV5-1,TRBJ1-2,ASSLQGDRASYT
14,TRBV13,TRBJ2-1,ASSLTPRGPGNEQF
13,TRBV19,TRBJ2-4,ASSQGAQTKNIQY
14,TRBV6-6,TRBJ2-3,ASSYGPVTGTDTQY
11,TRBV19,TRBJ2-7,ASSNGYGHEQY
11,TRBV28,TRBJ2-3,ASSTGLGNTQY
13,TRBV7-9,TRBJ2-7,ASSLTSGSSYEQY
14,TRBV9,TRBJ2-7,ASSVYWRVSSYEQY
13,TRBV7-2,TRBJ1-1,ASSLALGSRTEAF
15,TRBV11-3,TRBJ2-2,ASSQGRGYGFTGELF
14,TRBV7-9,TRBJ1-1,ASRFPGTSADTEAF
11,TRBV19,TRBJ2-5,ASTGRTGETQY
12,TRBV5-4,TRBJ2-7,ASSLGGESYEQY
11,TRBV9,TRBJ2-1,ASRIGGDNEQF
13,TRBV30,TRBJ2-7,ATTKGTSGRYEQY
11,TRBV29-1,TRBJ2-5,SIGDGAGETQY
14,TRBV11-2,TRBJ1-4,ASSTYGTVINEKLF
14,TRBV6-5,TRBJ1-3,ASSLRRQGLGNTIY
11,TRBV18,TRBJ1-2,ASSPGQSGGYT
13,TRBV28,TRBJ2-5,ASSKTGRIQETQY
12,TRBV5-8,TRBJ1-1,ASRKGDESTEAF
13,TRBV6-1,TRBJ2-1,ASSASGRANNEQF
11,TRBV7-9,TRBJ1-2,ASSPTGGNGYT
13,TRBV28,TRBJ1-4,ATKAQISGNEKLF
11,TRBV7-8,TRBJ2-7,ASLSGASYEQY
13,TRBV4-3,TRBJ1-2,ASSQIAGWRDGYT
12,TRBV4-3,TRBJ1-2,ASSQDQGVVGYT